These 24 T cell receptor beta chains came from one sample sequenced in a study of radiation and T cells in renal cell carcinoma. The sample's time point: blood 4 weeks post-SBRT, at nephrectomy. The treatment denotes: 15 Gy SBRT to primary tumor, nephrectomy 4 weeks later. Assay used: immunoSEQ multiplex PCR; TCRdb lists only in-frame clones, some missing. The sample shows 120,000 to 150,000 clones, 65% to 90% of them seen only once. The material was blood, obtained from a patient whose treatment included radiotherapy and nephrectomy. Receptors were obtained from a woman in her forties or fifties with renal cell carcinoma.

The count of this clone is one. V gene TRBV7-8 combines with J gene TRBJ2-4; 11 bases are shared with TRBD2. V was pared by 1 base and J by 7 bases, with 3 bases of the junction left unmatched. This CDR3 is 15 amino acids long. Germline lookup yields CDR1 SGHVS and CDR2 FQNEAQ. CDR3: CASSLGTSGLNIQYF. The CDR3 DNA is TGTGCCAGCAGCTTAGGGACTAGCGGGTTGAACATTCAGTACTTC.

The chain carries TRBV28 and TRBJ2-7; D is perhaps TRBD1 (6 bases). V was trimmed by 7 bases and J by 4 bases, leaving 17 bases between them. The CDR3 loop spans 14 amino acids. Germline V lookup: CDR1 MDHEN, CDR2 SYDVKM. The CDR3 DNA reads TGTGCCAGCACCCACACCAACAGGGAGTACGAGCAGTACTTC. Translated, it gives CASTHTNREYEQYF.

The gene calls are TRBV18 and TRBJ2-7, with TRBD2 matching over 8 bases. The CDR3 consists of 17 residues. Per germline, CDR1 KGHSH and CDR2 LQKENI. The V segment lost 3 bases and the J segment 1 base; nucleotides outside the gene matches: 11. Here the CDR3 reads CASSPETPGLGSYEQYF. Here the CDR3 DNA reads TGTGCCAGCTCACCGGAAACTCCGGGACTAGGGTCCTACGAGCAGTACTTC.

This chain links TRBV5-4 with TRBJ2-1, with D unresolved. The V gene's germline CDR1 is SGHNT and CDR2 YYREEE (reference sequence). The CDR3 loop spans 13 amino acids. V was shortened by 2 bases and J by 6 bases, with 9 bases between the two germline ends. As DNA, the CDR3 is TGTGCCAGCAGCTTCACGTGGGCCAATGAGCAGTTCTTC. It translates to CASSFTWANEQFF.

The chain joins TRBV5-1 to TRBJ2-7, with D perhaps TRBD1 (7 bases). The V and J ends lost 4 bases and 3 bases respectively, with 14 bases between them. The V gene's germline CDR1 is SGHRS and CDR2 YFSETQ. This CDR3 is built from 14 residues. In DNA, the CDR3 is TGCGCCAGCAGCGCCAGGGGGGTGGACTACGAGCAGTACTTC. Translating gives CASSARGVDYEQYF.

The chain employs TRBV6-1 and TRBJ1-2; D call uncertain. Deletions cut 7 bases from V and 6 bases from J, with 21 bases between. The CDR3 covers 15 residues. Germline lookup yields CDR1 MNHNS and CDR2 SASEGT. The chain's CDR3 is CASNSYRTESDGYTF. For the CDR3, the DNA is TGTGCCAGCAATTCATACAGAACCGAAAGTGATGGCTACACCTTC.

The chain combines TRBV10-1 with TRBJ1-5, with unresolved D. V was trimmed by 7 bases and J by 2 bases, leaving 12 bases between them. CDR1 is WNHNN and CDR2 is SYGVQD in the germline V gene (reference sequence). This CDR3 spans 14 amino acids. DNA of the CDR3: TGCGCCAGCACCGACCTCCAGGGCAATCAGCCCCAGCATTTT. Protein sequence: CASTDLQGNQPQHF.

The CDR3 DNA follows: TGTGCCAGTAGTCGTACAGGGGGCACTACTAATGAAAAACTGTTTTTT. Translation gives CASSRTGGTTNEKLFF. The chain combines TRBV19 with TRBJ1-4, with TRBD1 matching 9 bases. After removal of 5 bases from V and 2 bases from J, the junction contained 6 bases not matched to a gene. The CDR3 is 16 residues long. Germline V gene data show CDR1 as LNHDA and CDR2 as SQIVND (reference sequence).

The chain uses TRBV5-1 and TRBJ2-3, with 9 bases aligning to TRBD2. V lost 4 bases to trimming and J lost 1 base; unmatched junction nucleotides: 7. Per germline, CDR1 SGHRS and CDR2 YFSETQ. The CDR3 has 16 amino acids. CDR3 in amino acids: CASSPLLAGGTDTQYF. The DNA of the CDR3 is TGCGCCAGCAGCCCGCTACTAGCGGGCGGCACAGATACGCAGTATTTT.

This sequence joins TRBV28 and TRBJ1-2; D may be TRBD1 (6 bases). Deletions cut 7 bases from V and 4 bases from J, with 19 bases between. The CDR3 covers 15 residues. Germline V gene data show CDR1 as MDHEN and CDR2 as SYDVKM. CDR3 DNA: TGTGCCAGCACCTCCGCCCCAGGGGATGGCTATGGCTACACCTTC. This encodes CASTSAPGDGYGYTF.

This chain uses TRBV5-6 with TRBJ1-6, with D maybe TRBD1 (6 bases). CDR3 length: 14 amino acids. Germline loops: CDR1 SGHDT, CDR2 YYEEEE. V lost 0 bases to trimming and J lost 9 bases, with 10 bases between them. CDR3 nucleotide sequence: TGTGCCAGCAGCTTGGCACAGGGAGGTTCACCCCTCCACTTT. It yields the protein CASSLAQGGSPLHF. The whole variable domain, remainder taken from reference TRBV5-6 and TRBJ1-6, is DAGVTQSPTHLIKTRGQQVTLRCSPKSGHDTVSWYQQALGQGPQFIFQYYEEEERQRGNFPDRFSGHQFPNYSSELNVNALLLGDSALYLCASSLAQGGSPLHFGNGTRLTVT.

The genes are TRBV28 and TRBJ1-6, with a weak D call TRBD1 (5 bases). Germline V gives CDR1 MDHEN, CDR2 SYDVKM. Between the trimmed V and J ends, which lost 5 bases and 5 bases, there was a span of 10 bases. The CDR3 is made up of 14 amino acids. CDR3 sequence reads: CASSDTGDNSPLHF. The CDR3 region has the DNA TGTGCCAGCAGTGATACGGGGGATAATTCACCCCTCCACTTT.

The chain combines TRBV7-9 with TRBJ2-4; TRBD2 might be the D (6 bases). Trimming left V 1 base short and J 8 bases short, with 9 bases between. Germline assignment: CDR1 SEHNR and CDR2 FQNEAQ (reference sequence). The CDR3 consists of 13 residues. Here the CDR3 reads CASSLGPGDIQYF. For the CDR3, the DNA is TGTGCCAGCAGCTTAGGACCGGGGGACATTCAGTACTTC.

This chain uses TRBV5-1 with TRBJ2-2; 7 bases map to TRBD1. This CDR3 is 15 amino acids long. Germline assignment: CDR1 SGHRS and CDR2 YFSETQ. V was pared by 4 bases and J by 0 bases, with 3 bases of the junction left unmatched. CDR3 residues: CASSPDRSNTGELFF. The CDR3 DNA reads as TGCGCCAGCAGCCCGGACAGGTCGAACACCGGGGAGCTGTTTTTT. Complete variable domain (other parts from reference TRBV5-1 and TRBJ2-2): KAGVTQTPRYLIKTRGQQVTLSCSPISGHRSVSWYQQTPGQGLQFLFEYFSETQRNKGNFPGRFSGRQFSNSRSEMNVSTLELGDSALYLCASSPDRSNTGELFFGEGSRLTVL.

J is TRBJ1-2 and V is TRBV28; D call uncertain. CDR1 MDHEN and CDR2 SYDVKM come from the germline V gene. Between the trimmed V and J ends, which lost 3 bases and 4 bases, there was a span of 15 bases. This CDR3 has 15 residues. CDR3 protein: CASSFLTRPAYGYTF. As DNA, the CDR3 is TGTGCCAGCAGTTTCTTAACAAGGCCTGCCTATGGCTACACCTTC.

The J gene is TRBJ2-3, the V gene TRBV7-6; 7 bases are shared with TRBD1. This CDR3 has 16 amino acids. J was trimmed by 3 bases and V by 0 bases; bases with no gene match: 6. Germline V gives CDR1 SGHVS, CDR2 FNYEAQ. The CDR3 region is CASSLARQGETDTQYF. In DNA form, the CDR3 reads TGTGCCAGCAGCTTAGCGCGGCAGGGGGAAACAGATACGCAGTATTTT.

This rearrangement joins TRBV4-1 to TRBJ1-4, with TRBD1 matching 10 bases. Germline V lookup: CDR1 MGHRA, CDR2 YSYEKL. V dropped 3 bases and J dropped 8; count of bases not matched to a gene: 6. The CDR3 is 15 amino acids. This CDR3 reads CASSQEGQGWEKLFF. Written as DNA, the CDR3 is TGCGCCAGCAGCCAGGAGGGACAGGGGTGGGAAAAACTGTTTTTT.

The V call is TRBV6-5, the J call TRBJ2-7, with D perhaps given as TRBD1 or TRBD2 (5 bases each). Germline CDR1 and CDR2: MNHEY and SVGAGI. The CDR3 totals 14 residues. V was pared by 4 bases and J by 3 bases, with 13 bases between. CDR3 region: CASSSGTVLYEQYF. The CDR3 DNA reads as TGTGCCAGCAGTTCCGGGACCGTCCTCTACGAGCAGTACTTC.

The chain carries TRBV7-2 and TRBJ1-5; a possible D gene is TRBD1 (5 bases). V was clipped by 6 bases and J by 5 bases, with 14 bases between them. CDR1 SGHTA and CDR2 FQGNSA come from the germline V gene. The CDR3 has 14 residues. CDR3: CASSPVGVDQPQHF. The DNA of the CDR3 is TGTGCCAGCAGTCCAGTGGGGGTCGATCAGCCCCAGCATTTT.

The gene calls are TRBV9 and TRBJ2-1; D gene uncertain. CDR3 size: 12 residues. V was clipped by 4 bases and J by 5 bases, with 7 bases between them. Germline loops: CDR1 SGDLS, CDR2 YYNGEE. Written as DNA, the CDR3 is TGTGCCAGCAGCTTGGTCGACAATGAGCAGTTCTTC. It yields the protein CASSLVDNEQFF.

The chain has TRBV2 and TRBJ1-5; D gene unclear. V lost 4 bases to trimming and J lost 0 bases, with 13 bases between them. The V gene's germline CDR1 is SNHLY and CDR2 FYNNEI. The CDR3 extends over 16 amino acids. The CDR3 DNA sequence: TGTGCCAGCAGTGCGGCGGCAGAATATAGCAATCAGCCCCAGCATTTT. Its protein is CASSAAAEYSNQPQHF.

CDR3 loop: CASTARILYGYTF. The CDR3 DNA follows: TGTGCCAGTACGGCCCGGATCCTCTATGGCTACACCTTC. The chain couples TRBV19 to TRBJ1-2, with unresolved D. Trimming shortened V by 7 bases and J by 4 bases, and 13 bases separated the two germline ends. This CDR3 is 13 amino acids long. The germline V gene encodes CDR1 LNHDA and CDR2 SQIVND (reference sequence).

The chain recombines TRBV5-1 with TRBJ2-7, with 10 bases that match TRBD2. The CDR3 has 15 residues. V lost 4 bases to trimming and J lost 3 bases; unmatched junction nucleotides: 7. Germline-derived CDR1 and CDR2 are SGHRS and YFSETQ. The CDR3 protein is CASSNRTSGFYEQYF. In nucleotides, the CDR3 is TGCGCCAGCAGCAACCGGACTAGCGGCTTCTACGAGCAGTACTTC. The full variable domain, with the rest looked up from reference TRBV5-1 and TRBJ2-7, is KAGVTQTPRYLIKTRGQQVTLSCSPISGHRSVSWYQQTPGQGLQFLFEYFSETQRNKGNFPGRFSGRQFSNSRSEMNVSTLELGDSALYLCASSNRTSGFYEQYFGPGTRLTVT.

The chain is built from TRBV2 and TRBJ1-6; possibly TRBD1 for D (6 bases). V dropped 6 bases and J dropped 1 base, with 7 bases sitting between them. Germline V gene data show CDR1 as SNHLY and CDR2 as FYNNEI. This CDR3 is 14 amino acids long. CDR3 amino acids: CASRGQSYNSPLHF. DNA for the CDR3: TGTGCCAGCAGAGGACAGTCCTATAATTCACCCCTCCACTTT.